This TCR beta chain was sequenced for a study of T cell responses to AZD1222 COVID-19 vaccine. Second-dose intervals of approximately 4 or approximately 12 weeks were pooled. Germline V gives CDR1 SEHNR, CDR2 FQNEAQ (reference sequence). The V segment lost 5 bases and the J segment 0 bases; nucleotides outside the gene matches: 4. The length of the CDR3 is 15 residues. Study-level results: Donors were chiefly white British, with a greater number of females, and clonal diversity was perhaps underestimated. The study reported that nearly half of spike-specific TCRs target unmutated variant regions.

Only in-frame clones appear in the TCRdb table, and some are missing; sequencing was by immunoSEQ multiplex PCR. The sample contains 100,000 to 150,000 clones, about nine tenths of which appear only once. This clone was found once. Its antigen is unidentified. This clonotype originated in an adult who received the AZD1222 COVID-19 vaccine. Source: peripheral blood, taken 28 days after the second AZD1222 dose. The chain has TRBV7-9 and TRBJ1-5, with TRBD1 matching over 7 bases. The CDR3 coding sequence is TGTGCCAGCAGCCCCGCAGGGGGTAGCAATCAGCCCCAGCATTTT. It specifies CASSPAGGSNQPQHF.